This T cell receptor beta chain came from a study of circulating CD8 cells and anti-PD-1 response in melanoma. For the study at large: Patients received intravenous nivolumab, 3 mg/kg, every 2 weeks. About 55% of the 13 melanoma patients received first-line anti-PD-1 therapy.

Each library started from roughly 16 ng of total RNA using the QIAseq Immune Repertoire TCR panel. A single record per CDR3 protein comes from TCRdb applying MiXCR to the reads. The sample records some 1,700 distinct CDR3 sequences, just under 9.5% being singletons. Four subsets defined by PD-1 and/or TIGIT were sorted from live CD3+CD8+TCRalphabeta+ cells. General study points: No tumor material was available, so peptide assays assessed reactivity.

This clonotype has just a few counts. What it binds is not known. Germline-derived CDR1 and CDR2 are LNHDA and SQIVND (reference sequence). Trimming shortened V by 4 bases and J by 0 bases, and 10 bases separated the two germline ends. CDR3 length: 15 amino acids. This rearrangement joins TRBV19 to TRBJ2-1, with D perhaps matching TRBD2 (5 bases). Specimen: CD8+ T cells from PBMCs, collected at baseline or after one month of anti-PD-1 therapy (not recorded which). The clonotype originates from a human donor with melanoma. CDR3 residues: CASSTSGSSYNEQFF. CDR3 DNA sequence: TGTGCCAGTAGTACCAGCGGCAGCTCCTACAATGAGCAGTTCTTC.